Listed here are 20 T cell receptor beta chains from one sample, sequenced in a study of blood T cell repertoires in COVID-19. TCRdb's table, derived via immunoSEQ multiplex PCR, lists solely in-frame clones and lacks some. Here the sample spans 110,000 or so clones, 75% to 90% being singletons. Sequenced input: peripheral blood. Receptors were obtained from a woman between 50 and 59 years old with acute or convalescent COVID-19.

The CDR3 loop is CASSLWGEANSPLHF. CDR3 DNA: TGCGCCAGCAGCTTGTGGGGGGAGGCTAATTCACCCCTCCACTTT. The chain has TRBV5-1 and TRBJ1-6; TRBD1 is a possible D gene (5 bases). V dropped 1 base and J dropped 6 bases, with 11 bases sitting between them. The CDR3 has 15 residues. CDR1 is SGHRS and CDR2 is YFSETQ in the germline V gene. The entire variable domain, with the rest obtained from reference TRBV5-1 and TRBJ1-6, is as follows: KAGVTQTPRYLIKTRGQQVTLSCSPISGHRSVSWYQQTPGQGLQFLFEYFSETQRNKGNFPGRFSGRQFSNSRSEMNVSTLELGDSALYLCASSLWGEANSPLHFGNGTRLTVT.

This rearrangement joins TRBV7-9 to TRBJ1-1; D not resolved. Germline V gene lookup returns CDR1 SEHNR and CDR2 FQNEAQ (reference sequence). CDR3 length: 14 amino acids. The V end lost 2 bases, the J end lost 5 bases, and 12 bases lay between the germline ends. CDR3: CASSLPPAGTEAFF. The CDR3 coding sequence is TGTGCCAGCAGCTTACCGCCGGCGGGTACTGAAGCTTTCTTT.

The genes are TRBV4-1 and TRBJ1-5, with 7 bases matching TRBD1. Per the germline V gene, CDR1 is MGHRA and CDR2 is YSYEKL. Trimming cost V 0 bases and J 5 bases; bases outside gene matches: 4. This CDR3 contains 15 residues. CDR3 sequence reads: CASSQDGQEDQPQHF. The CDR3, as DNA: TGCGCCAGCAGCCAAGACGGACAGGAGGATCAGCCCCAGCATTTT.

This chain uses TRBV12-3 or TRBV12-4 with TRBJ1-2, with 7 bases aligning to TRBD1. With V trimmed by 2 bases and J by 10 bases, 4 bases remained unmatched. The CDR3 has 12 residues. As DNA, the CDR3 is TGTGCCAGCAGTTTAAACCAGGGGGACTACACCTTC. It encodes CASSLNQGDYTF.

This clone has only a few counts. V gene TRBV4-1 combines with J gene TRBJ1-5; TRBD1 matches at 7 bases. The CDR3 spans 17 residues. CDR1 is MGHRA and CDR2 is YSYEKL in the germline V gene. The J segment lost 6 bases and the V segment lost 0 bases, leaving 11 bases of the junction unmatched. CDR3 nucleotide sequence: TGCGCCAGCAGCCAAGATCATACGGCAGGGGGAGGTCAGCCCCAGCATTTT. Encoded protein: CASSQDHTAGGGQPQHF.

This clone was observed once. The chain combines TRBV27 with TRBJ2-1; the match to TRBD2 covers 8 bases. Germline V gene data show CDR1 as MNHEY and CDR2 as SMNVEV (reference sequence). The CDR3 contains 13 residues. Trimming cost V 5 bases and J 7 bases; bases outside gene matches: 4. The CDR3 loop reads CASSAPGGNEQFF. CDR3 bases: TGTGCCAGCAGTGCCCCGGGGGGGAATGAGCAGTTCTTC.

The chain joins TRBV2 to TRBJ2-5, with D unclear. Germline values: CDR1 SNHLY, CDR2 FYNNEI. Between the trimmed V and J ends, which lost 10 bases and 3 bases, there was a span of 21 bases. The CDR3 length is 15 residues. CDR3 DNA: TGTGCCACCAGGTTCTCGACACCAGAAAAAGAGACCCAGTACTTC. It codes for CATRFSTPEKETQYF.

The CDR3 DNA reads as TGTGCCAGCAGCGTAGAAGCGGGCGGCGAGACCCAGTACTTC. This translates into CASSVEAGGETQYF. This chain links TRBV9 with TRBJ2-5; TRBD2 might be the D (6 bases). Per germline, CDR1 SGDLS and CDR2 YYNGEE. The CDR3 loop spans 14 amino acids. Trimming cost V 0 bases and J 5 bases, with 11 bases left between them.

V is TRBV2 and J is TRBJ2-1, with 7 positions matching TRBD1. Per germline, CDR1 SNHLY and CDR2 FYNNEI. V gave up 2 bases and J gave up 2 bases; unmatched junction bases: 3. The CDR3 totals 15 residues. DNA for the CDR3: TGTGCCAGCAGTGAAAGACAGGGACCCTACAATGAGCAGTTCTTC. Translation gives CASSERQGPYNEQFF.

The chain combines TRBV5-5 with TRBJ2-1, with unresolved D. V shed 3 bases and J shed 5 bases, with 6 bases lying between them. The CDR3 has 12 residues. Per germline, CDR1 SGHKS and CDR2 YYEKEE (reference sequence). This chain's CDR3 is CASSSRHNEQFF. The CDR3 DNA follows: TGTGCCAGCAGCTCCCGTCACAATGAGCAGTTCTTC.

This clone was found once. The CDR3 is CASAGQTSGNTIYF. The CDR3 bases are TGTGCCAGTGCCGGACAGACCTCTGGAAACACCATATATTTT. J is TRBJ1-3 and V is TRBV7-9, with a tentative D call TRBD1 (6 bases). There are 14 residues in the CDR3. CDR1 and CDR2 from the germline V gene are SEHNR and FQNEAQ (reference sequence). Trimming cost V 9 bases and J 0 bases, with 12 bases left between them.

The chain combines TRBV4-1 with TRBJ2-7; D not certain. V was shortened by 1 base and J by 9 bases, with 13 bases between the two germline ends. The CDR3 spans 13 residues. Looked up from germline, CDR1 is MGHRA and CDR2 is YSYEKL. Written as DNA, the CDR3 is TGCGCCAGCAGCCAAGCCTTACCCGGGTGGCAGTACTTC. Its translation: CASSQALPGWQYF.

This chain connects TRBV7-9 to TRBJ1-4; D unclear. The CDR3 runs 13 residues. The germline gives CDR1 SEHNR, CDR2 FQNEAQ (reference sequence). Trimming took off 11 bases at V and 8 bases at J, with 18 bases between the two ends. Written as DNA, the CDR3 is TGTGCCGTAAGTAGCAGCCGACGGGAAAAACTGTTTTTT. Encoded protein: CAVSSSRREKLFF.

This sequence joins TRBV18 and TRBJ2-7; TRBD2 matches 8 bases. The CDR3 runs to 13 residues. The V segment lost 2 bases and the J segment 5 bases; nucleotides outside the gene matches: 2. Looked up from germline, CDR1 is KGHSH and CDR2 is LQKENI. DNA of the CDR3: TGTGCCAGCTCACCATTTAGCGGGAACGAGCAGTACTTC. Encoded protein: CASSPFSGNEQYF. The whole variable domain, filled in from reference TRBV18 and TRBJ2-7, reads NAGVMQNPRHLVRRRGQEARLRCSPMKGHSHVYWYRQLPEEGLKFMVYLQKENIIDESGMPKERFSAEFPKEGPSILRIQQVVRGDSAAYFCASSPFSGNEQYFGPGTRLTVT.

CDR3 in DNA: TGTGCCAGCAGTTTACAGACTAATGAAAAACTGTTTTTT. The encoded protein is CASSLQTNEKLFF. The chain combines TRBV28 with TRBJ1-4; D gene uncertain. Trimming took 2 bases from V and 2 from J, leaving 3 bases between them. The CDR3 contains 13 residues. CDR1 and CDR2 from the germline V gene are MDHEN and SYDVKM.

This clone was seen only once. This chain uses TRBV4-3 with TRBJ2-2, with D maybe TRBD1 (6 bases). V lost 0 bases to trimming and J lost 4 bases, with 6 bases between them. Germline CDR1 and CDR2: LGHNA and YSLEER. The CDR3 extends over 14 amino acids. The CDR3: CASSQDRGTGELFF. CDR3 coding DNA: TGCGCCAGCAGCCAAGACAGGGGCACCGGGGAGCTGTTTTTT.

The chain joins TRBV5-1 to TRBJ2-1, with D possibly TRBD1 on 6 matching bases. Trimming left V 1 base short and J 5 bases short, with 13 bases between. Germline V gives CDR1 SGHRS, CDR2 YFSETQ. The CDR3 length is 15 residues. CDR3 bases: TGCGCCAGCAGCTTGTTCGGAGACAGGAACAATGAGCAGTTCTTC. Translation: CASSLFGDRNNEQFF.

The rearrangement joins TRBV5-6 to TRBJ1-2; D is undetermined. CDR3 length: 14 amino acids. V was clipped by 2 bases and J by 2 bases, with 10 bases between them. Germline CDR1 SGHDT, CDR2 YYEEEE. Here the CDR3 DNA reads TGTGCCAGCAGCTTTTTATCTGAGAACTATGGCTACACCTTC. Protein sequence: CASSFLSENYGYTF.

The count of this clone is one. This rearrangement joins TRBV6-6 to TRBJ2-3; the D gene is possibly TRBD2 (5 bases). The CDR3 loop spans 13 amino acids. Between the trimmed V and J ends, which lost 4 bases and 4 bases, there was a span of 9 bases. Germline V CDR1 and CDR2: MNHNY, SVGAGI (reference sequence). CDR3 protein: CASSSGGPDTQYF. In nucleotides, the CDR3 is TGTGCCAGCAGTTCAGGAGGCCCAGATACGCAGTATTTT.

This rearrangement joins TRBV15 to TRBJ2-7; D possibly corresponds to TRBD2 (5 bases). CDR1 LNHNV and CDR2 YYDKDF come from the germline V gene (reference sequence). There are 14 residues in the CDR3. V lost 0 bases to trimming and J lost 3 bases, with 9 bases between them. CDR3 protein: CATSRDRGRYEQYF. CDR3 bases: TGTGCCACCAGCAGAGACCGAGGGCGCTACGAGCAGTACTTC.